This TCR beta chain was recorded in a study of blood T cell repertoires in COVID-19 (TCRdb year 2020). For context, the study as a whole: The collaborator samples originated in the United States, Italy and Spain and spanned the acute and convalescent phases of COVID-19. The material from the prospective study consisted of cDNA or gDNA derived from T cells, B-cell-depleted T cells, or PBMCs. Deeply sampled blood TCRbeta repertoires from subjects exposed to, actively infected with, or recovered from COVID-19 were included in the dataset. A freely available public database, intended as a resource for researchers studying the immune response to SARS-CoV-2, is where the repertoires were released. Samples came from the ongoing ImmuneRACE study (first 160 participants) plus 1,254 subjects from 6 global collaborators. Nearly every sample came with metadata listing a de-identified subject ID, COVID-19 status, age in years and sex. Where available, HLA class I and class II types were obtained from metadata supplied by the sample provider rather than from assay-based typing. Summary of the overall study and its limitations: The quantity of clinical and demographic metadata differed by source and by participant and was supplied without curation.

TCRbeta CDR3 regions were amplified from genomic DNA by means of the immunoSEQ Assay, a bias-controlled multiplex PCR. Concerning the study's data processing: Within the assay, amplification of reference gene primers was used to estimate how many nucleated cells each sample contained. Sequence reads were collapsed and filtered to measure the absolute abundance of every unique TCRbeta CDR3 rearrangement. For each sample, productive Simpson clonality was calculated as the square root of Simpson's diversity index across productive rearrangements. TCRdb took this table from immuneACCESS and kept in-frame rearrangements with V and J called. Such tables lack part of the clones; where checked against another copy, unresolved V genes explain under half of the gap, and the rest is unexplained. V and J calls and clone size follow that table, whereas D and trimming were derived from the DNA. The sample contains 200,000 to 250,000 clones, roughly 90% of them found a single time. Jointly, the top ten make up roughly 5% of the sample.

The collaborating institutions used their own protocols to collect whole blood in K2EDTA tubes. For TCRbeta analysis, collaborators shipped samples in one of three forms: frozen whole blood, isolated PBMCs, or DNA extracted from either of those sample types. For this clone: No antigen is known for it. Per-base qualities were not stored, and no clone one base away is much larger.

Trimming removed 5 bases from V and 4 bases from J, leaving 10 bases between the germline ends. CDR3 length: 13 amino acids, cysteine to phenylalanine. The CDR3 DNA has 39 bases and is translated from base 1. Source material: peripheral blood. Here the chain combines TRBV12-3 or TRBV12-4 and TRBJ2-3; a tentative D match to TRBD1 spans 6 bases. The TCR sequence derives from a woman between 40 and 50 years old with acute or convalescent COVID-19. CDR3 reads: CASSTYRADTQYF. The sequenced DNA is TGTGCCAGCAGTACCTACAGGGCAGATACGCAGTATTTT.